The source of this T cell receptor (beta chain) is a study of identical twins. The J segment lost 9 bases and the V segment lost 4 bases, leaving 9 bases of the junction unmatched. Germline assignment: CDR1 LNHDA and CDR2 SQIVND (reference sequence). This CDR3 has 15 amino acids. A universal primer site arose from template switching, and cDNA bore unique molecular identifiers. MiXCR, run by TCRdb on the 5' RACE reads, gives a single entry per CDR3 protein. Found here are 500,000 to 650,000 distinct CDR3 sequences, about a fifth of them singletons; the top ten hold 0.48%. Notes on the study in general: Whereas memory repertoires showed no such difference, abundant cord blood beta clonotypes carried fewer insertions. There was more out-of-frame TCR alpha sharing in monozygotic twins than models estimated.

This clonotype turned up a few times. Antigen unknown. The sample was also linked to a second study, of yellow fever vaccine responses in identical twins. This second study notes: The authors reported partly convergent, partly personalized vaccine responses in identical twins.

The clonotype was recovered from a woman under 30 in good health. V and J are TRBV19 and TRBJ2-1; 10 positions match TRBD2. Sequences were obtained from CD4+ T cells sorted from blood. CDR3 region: CASSTASGRMGEQFF. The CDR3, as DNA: TGTGCCAGTAGTACCGCTAGCGGGAGAATGGGTGAGCAGTTCTTC.